This T cell receptor beta chain is drawn from a study of cytomegalovirus exposure and HLA in healthy donors. Findings and caveats of the study: TCR beta sequences reportedly predicted most subjects' HLA-A and HLA-B alleles accurately.

A note on this clone: Its antigen is unknown.

Primers included in the PCR were 60 Vbeta and 13 Jbeta primers. Sequencing was performed with immunoSEQ multiplex PCR; in TCRdb, only in-frame clones are kept and a portion is missing. The sample holds approximately 76,000 clones; roughly 78% are singletons and the top ten take 2.5%. V lost 2 bases to trimming and J lost 7 bases, with 8 bases between them. In germline, CDR1 is SGHAT, CDR2 FQNNGV. CDR3 length: 12 amino acids. This rearrangement joins TRBV11-2 to TRBJ1-2; the D is unclear. Sequenced: PBMCs. This receptor was identified in a man aged 30 to 45 in good health and CMV-seronegative. The CDR3 sequence is CASSLMGSGYTF. The CDR3 DNA reads TGTGCCAGCAGCTTAATGGGGAGTGGCTACACCTTC. Full variable domain (remainder filled in from reference TRBV11-2 and TRBJ1-2): EAGVAQSPRYKIIEKRQSVAFWCNPISGHATLYWYQQILGQGPKLLIQFQNNGVVDDSQLPKDRFSAERLKGVDSTLKIQPAKLEDSAVYLCASSLMGSGYTFGSGTRLTVV.